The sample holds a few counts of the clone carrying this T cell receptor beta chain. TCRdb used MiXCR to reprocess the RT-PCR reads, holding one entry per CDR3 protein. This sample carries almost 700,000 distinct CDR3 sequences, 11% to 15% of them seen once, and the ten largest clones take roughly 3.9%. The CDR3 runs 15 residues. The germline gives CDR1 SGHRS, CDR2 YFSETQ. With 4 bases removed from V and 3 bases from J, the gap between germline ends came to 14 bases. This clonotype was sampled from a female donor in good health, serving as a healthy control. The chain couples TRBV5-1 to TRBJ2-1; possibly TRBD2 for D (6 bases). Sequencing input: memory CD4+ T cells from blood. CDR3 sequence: CASSRDEGGYNEQFF. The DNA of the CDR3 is TGCGCCAGCAGCCGGGATGAGGGAGGCTACAATGAGCAGTTCTTC. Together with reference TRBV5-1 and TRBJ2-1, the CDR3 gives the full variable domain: KAGVTQTPRYLIKTRGQQVTLSCSPISGHRSVSWYQQTPGQGLQFLFEYFSETQRNKGNFPGRFSGRQFSNSRSEMNVSTLELGDSALYLCASSRDEGGYNEQFFGPGTRLTVL.